The 5 T cell receptor beta chains reported below all come from one sample, sequenced in a study of cytomegalovirus exposure and HLA in healthy donors. The study ran its PCR with 60 Vbeta and 13 Jbeta primers. Assay used: immunoSEQ multiplex PCR; TCRdb lists only in-frame clones, some missing. The repertoire holds 150,000 to 200,000 clones, about 78% seen once, with 1.4% in the top ten. The sequenced sample was PBMCs. The receptors here all came from a male donor in good health and CMV-seronegative.

The rearrangement joins TRBV12-5 to TRBJ1-1; TRBD1 aligns across 12 bases. J was trimmed by 1 base and V by 8 bases; bases with no gene match: 5. CDR1 LGHNT and CDR2 FRNRAP come from the germline V gene. The CDR3 consists of 15 residues. In DNA form, the CDR3 reads TGTGCTAGTATGGGACAGGGGGCGCCGAACACTGAAGCTTTCTTT. Translation: CASMGQGAPNTEAFF.

A word on this clone: Other DNA sequences in this specimen translate into the identical CDR3. The chain recombines TRBV19 with TRBJ2-7, with D unclear. The V gene's germline CDR1 is LNHDA and CDR2 SQIVND (reference sequence). V was cut by 2 bases and J by 3 bases, with 14 bases left in between. There are 15 residues in the CDR3. The CDR3 bases are TGTGCCAGTAGTATAAGTCCGCGGAAAATCTACGAGCAGTACTTC. Its translation is CASSISPRKIYEQYF.

For the CDR3, the DNA is TGTGCCAGTAGAGGCGGGGGGGCCATAGATACGCAGTATTTT. Translated: CASRGGGAIDTQYF. This sequence joins TRBV19 and TRBJ2-3; 9 positions agree with TRBD2. V dropped 6 bases and J dropped 5; count of bases not matched to a gene: 6. Germline V gene lookup returns CDR1 LNHDA and CDR2 SQIVND (reference sequence). This CDR3 has 14 amino acids.

V gene TRBV6-5 combines with J gene TRBJ2-3; D is possibly TRBD1 (6 bases). The CDR3 loop spans 12 amino acids. Looked up from germline, CDR1 is MNHEY and CDR2 is SVGAGI. Trimming cost V 4 bases and J 6 bases, with 8 bases left between them. This CDR3 reads CASSSQGDTQYF. CDR3 coding DNA: TGTGCCAGCAGTTCTCAGGGGGATACGCAGTATTTT.

The J gene is TRBJ1-1, the V gene TRBV28, with 9 bases aligning to TRBD1. The trim removed 5 bases at V and 5 bases at J, leaving 9 bases unmatched. The V gene's germline CDR1 is MDHEN and CDR2 SYDVKM. This CDR3 contains 15 residues. The CDR3 bases are TGTGCCAGCAGTCCTCCTGGGACAGGGAGTACTGAAGCTTTCTTT. This translates into CASSPPGTGSTEAFF.